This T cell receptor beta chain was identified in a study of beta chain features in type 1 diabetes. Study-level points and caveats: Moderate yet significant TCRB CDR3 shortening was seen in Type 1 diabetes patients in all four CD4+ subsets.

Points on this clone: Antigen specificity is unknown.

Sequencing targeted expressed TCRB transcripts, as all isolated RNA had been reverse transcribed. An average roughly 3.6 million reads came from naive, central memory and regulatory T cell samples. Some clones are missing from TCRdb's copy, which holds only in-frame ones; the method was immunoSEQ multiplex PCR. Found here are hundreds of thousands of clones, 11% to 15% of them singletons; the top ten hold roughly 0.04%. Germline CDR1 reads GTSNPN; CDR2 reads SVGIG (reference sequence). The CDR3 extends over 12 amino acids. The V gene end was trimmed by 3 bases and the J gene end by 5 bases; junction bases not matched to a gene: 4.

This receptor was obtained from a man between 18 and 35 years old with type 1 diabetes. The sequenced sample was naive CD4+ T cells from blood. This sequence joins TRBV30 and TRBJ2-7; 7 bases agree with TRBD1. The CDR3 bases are TGTGCCTGGAGGGCAGGGGGACACGAGCAGTACTTC. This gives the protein CAWRAGGHEQYF. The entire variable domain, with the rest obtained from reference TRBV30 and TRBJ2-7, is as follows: SQTIHQWPATLVQPVGSPLSLECTVEGTSNPNLYWYRQAAGRGLQLLFYSVGIGQISSEVPQNLSASRPQDRQFILSSKKLLLSDSGFYLCAWRAGGHEQYFGPGTRLTVT.